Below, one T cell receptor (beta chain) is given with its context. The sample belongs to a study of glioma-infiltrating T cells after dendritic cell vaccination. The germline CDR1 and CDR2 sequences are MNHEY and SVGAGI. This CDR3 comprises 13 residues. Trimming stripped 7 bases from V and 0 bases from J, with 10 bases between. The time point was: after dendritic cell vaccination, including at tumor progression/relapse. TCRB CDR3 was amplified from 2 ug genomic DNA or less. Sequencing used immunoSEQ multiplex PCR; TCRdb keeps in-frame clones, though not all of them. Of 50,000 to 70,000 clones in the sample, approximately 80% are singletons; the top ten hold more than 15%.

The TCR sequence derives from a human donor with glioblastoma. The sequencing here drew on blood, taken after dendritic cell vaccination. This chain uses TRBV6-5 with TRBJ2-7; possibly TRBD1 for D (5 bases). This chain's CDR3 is CASKGPSSYEQYF. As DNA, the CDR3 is TGTGCCAGCAAGGGGCCGAGCTCCTACGAGCAGTACTTC.